Below are 14 T cell receptor beta chains sequenced from a single sample in a study of cytomegalovirus exposure and HLA in healthy donors. The PCR employed 60 Vbeta primers together with 13 Jbeta primers. Clones were sequenced by immunoSEQ multiplex PCR, and TCRdb holds only the in-frame ones, with some missing. The sample has some 110,000 clones; around 75% are singletons. Sequencing was performed on PBMCs. These TCRs come from a man between 25 and 39 years old in good health and CMV-seronegative.

In its sample, this clone was seen many times. V and J are TRBV4-3 and TRBJ1-4; perhaps TRBD1 as D (6 bases). With 4 bases removed from V and 2 bases from J, the gap between germline ends came to 17 bases. There are 17 residues in the CDR3. CDR1 is LGHNA and CDR2 is YSLEER in the germline V gene. The CDR3 protein is CASSPGTPRSTNEKLFF. Written as DNA, the CDR3 is TGCGCCAGCAGCCCAGGGACACCCCGTTCCACTAATGAAAAACTGTTTTTT.

This clone was counted between two and nine times. The CDR3 bases are TGTGCCATCAGTGCTCCCGGGTCTGCGGCGCAGTATTTT. Its translation is CAISAPGSAAQYF. The chain carries TRBV10-3 and TRBJ2-3; D unresolved. The ends were cut back, 4 bases at V and 10 bases at J, with 15 bases in the middle. Germline V gene lookup returns CDR1 ENHRY and CDR2 SYGVKD. This CDR3 spans 13 amino acids.

The V gene is TRBV19, the J gene TRBJ2-5; TRBD2 is a possible D gene (6 bases). Trimming left V 7 bases short and J 5 bases short, with 20 bases between. The CDR3 totals 15 residues. Germline V gene lookup returns CDR1 LNHDA and CDR2 SQIVND (reference sequence). This CDR3 is CASTNPSGGFETQYF. The CDR3 DNA reads TGTGCCAGTACCAACCCCTCCGGAGGGTTCGAGACCCAGTACTTC. Looking up the rest from reference TRBV19 and TRBJ2-5 gives the full variable domain: DGGITQSPKYLFRKEGQNVTLSCEQNLNHDAMYWYRQDPGQGLRLIYYSQIVNDFQKGDIAEGYSVSREKKESFPLTVTSAQKNPTAFYLCASTNPSGGFETQYFGPGTRLLVL.

This clone is a singleton in its sample. The chain couples TRBV10-1 to TRBJ2-3; TRBD2 might be the D (6 bases). CDR1 and CDR2 (germline): WNHNN, SYGVQD (reference sequence). This CDR3 spans 14 amino acids. The germline V and J ends were trimmed by 4 bases and 8 bases, with 16 bases remaining between them. The CDR3 DNA sequence: TGCGCCAGCAGTGCCGCGGGGTCTCGTAGTACGCAGTATTTT. Translated: CASSAAGSRSTQYF.

On this clone itself: Relative to the germline gene, one junction end is altered; a read error may explain this. The chain employs TRBV4-3 and TRBJ2-2, with unresolved D. The germline CDR1 and CDR2 sequences are LGHNA and YSLEER. The CDR3 is 15 residues long. DNA for the CDR3: TGCGCCAGCAGACAAGATCCTTCCGGCACCGGGGAGCTGTTTTTT. It is translated as CASRQDPSGTGELFF.

This clone is a singleton in its sample. The gene calls are TRBV11-3 and TRBJ2-3, with D unclear. The V end was cut by 5 bases, the J end by 5 bases, with 11 bases between. The CDR3 contains 13 residues. CDR1 is SGHNT and CDR2 is YENEEA in the germline V gene. CDR3 loop: CASSQLRGDTQYF. The CDR3 bases are TGTGCCAGCAGCCAACTGCGTGGAGATACGCAGTATTTT.

The rearrangement uses TRBV10-3 and TRBJ2-3; D not resolved. Germline CDR1 and CDR2: ENHRY and SYGVKD. V lost 2 bases and J lost 3, with 15 bases in between. This CDR3 has 16 residues. CDR3 protein: CAISEPAGSGTDTQYF. The CDR3 nucleotides are TGTGCCATCAGTGAGCCGGCAGGTTCAGGAACAGATACGCAGTATTTT.

This clone was recorded only once. The chain carries TRBV14 and TRBJ2-5; 8 bases match TRBD2. Per the germline V gene, CDR1 is SGHDN and CDR2 is FVKESK. The CDR3 runs 16 residues. V gave up 7 bases and J gave up 4 bases; unmatched junction bases: 14. CDR3 coding DNA: TGTGCCAGCAACACCCCCCGGAGAGCGGGGGCAGAGACCCAGTACTTC. Residues: CASNTPRRAGAETQYF.

This chain joins TRBV5-1 and TRBJ2-5, with TRBD2 identical over 12 bases. This CDR3 is built from 15 residues. CDR1 and CDR2 (germline): SGHRS, YFSETQ. V was clipped by 3 bases and J by 5 bases; unmatched bases: 5. CDR3 in amino acids: CASSWSGTSGETQYF. DNA of the CDR3: TGCGCCAGCAGCTGGTCCGGGACTAGCGGGGAGACCCAGTACTTC.

The chain is built from TRBV4-1 and TRBJ2-5; maybe TRBD1 (5 bases). The CDR3 covers 14 residues. CDR1 is MGHRA and CDR2 is YSYEKL in the germline V gene. The V gene lost 6 bases and the J gene lost 1 base, with 12 bases spanning the gap. The CDR3 sequence: CASRQVGSQETQYF. The CDR3, as DNA: TGCGCCAGCAGACAGGTGGGGTCCCAAGAGACCCAGTACTTC.

The chain has TRBV30 and TRBJ2-2, with 12 bases fitting TRBD1. CDR3 length equals 17 residues. Per the germline V gene, CDR1 is GTSNPN and CDR2 is SVGIG (reference sequence). The ends lost 3 bases at V and 9 bases at J; junction bases unmatched: 14. CDR3 coding DNA: TGTGCCTGGAGAGCAAGGTGGGGGACAGGGGGCCAGAGGGAGCTGTTTTTT. Its translation is CAWRARWGTGGQRELFF.

The CDR3 DNA reads as TGTGCCAGCAGCCTCGGACTAGCGGGAGGGGGCAATGAGCAGTTCTTC. Encoded protein: CASSLGLAGGGNEQFF. The chain links TRBV7-7 to TRBJ2-1, with 15 nucleotides matching TRBD2. The J segment lost 6 bases and the V segment lost 5 bases, leaving 5 bases of the junction unmatched. The CDR3 extends over 16 amino acids. Germline CDR1 is SSHAT and CDR2 is FNYEAQ (reference sequence).

The chain recombines TRBV5-1 with TRBJ2-7; D is unresolved. The V gene lost 2 bases and the J gene lost 5 bases, with 14 bases spanning the gap. The CDR3 has 14 amino acids. The V gene's germline CDR1 is SGHRS and CDR2 YFSETQ. CDR3 amino acids: CASSFMGLPNEQYF. For the CDR3, the DNA is TGCGCCAGCAGCTTCATGGGCCTTCCTAACGAGCAGTACTTC. Supplemented by reference TRBV5-1 and TRBJ2-7, the full variable domain reads KAGVTQTPRYLIKTRGQQVTLSCSPISGHRSVSWYQQTPGQGLQFLFEYFSETQRNKGNFPGRFSGRQFSNSRSEMNVSTLELGDSALYLCASSFMGLPNEQYFGPGTRLTVT.

The chain couples TRBV19 to TRBJ1-4; 9 bases match TRBD1. With V trimmed by 4 bases and J by 6 bases, 6 bases remained unmatched. Germline lookup yields CDR1 LNHDA and CDR2 SQIVND (reference sequence). This CDR3 is built from 15 residues. The CDR3, as DNA: TGTGCCAGTAGTAACCGGGACAGGGCAGATGAAAAACTGTTTTTT. Encoded protein: CASSNRDRADEKLFF.